The clone carrying this T cell receptor (beta chain) was seen more than once but under ten times. Its matching antigen is unknown. Trimming took 6 bases from V and 11 from J; bases not matched to a gene: 15. CDR1 and CDR2 from the germline V gene are SGHTA and FQGNSA. The CDR3 covers 17 residues. These data belong to a study of beta chain features in type 1 diabetes. Points from the study as a whole: Cells with high TCR expression could be over-represented by cDNA sequencing. Sampled from patients, naive, central memory and Treg TCRB repertoires appeared more similar than those sampled from healthy donors. Type 1 diabetes patients had VDJ junctions that carried fewer insertions and more deletions. Type 1 diabetes patients had moderately but significantly shorter TCRB CDR3s in all four CD4+ subsets.

The collection from each donor was one heparinised blood draw averaging roughly 0.12 L. TCRB transcripts that were expressed got sequenced, as all of the isolated RNA had been reverse transcribed. TCRdb's table, derived via immunoSEQ multiplex PCR, lists solely in-frame clones and lacks some. This table holds approximately 260,000 clones, about a fifth found once. Sequenced input: naive CD4+ T cells from blood. This sequence joins TRBV7-2 and TRBJ1-6; 11 positions match TRBD1. The source of this sequence is a woman between 35 and 50 years old with type 1 diabetes. The CDR3 spells CASSFTQPGQGGTPLHF. Written as DNA, the CDR3 is TGTGCCAGCAGTTTCACACAGCCGGGACAGGGGGGAACACCCCTCCACTTT.